The 13 T cell receptor beta chains listed next were all sequenced from one sample in a study of identical twins (dated by TCRdb to the mid-2010s). Library generation was performed with 5' RACE. Sequencing was performed on an Illumina HiSeq 2000. TCRdb trimmed public reads at Q25 via fastp, called clones via MiXCR and kept in-frame beta chains. Duplicate CDR3 protein sequences are folded into a single record with the most common DNA and genes. This sample has some 560,000 distinct CDR3 sequences in its table, and over 8.5% of those were observed once. Jointly, the top ten make up 2.5% to 3.5% of the sample. These data are also associated with another study on yellow fever vaccine responses in identical twins.

The sequenced sample consisted of PBMCs. These receptors came from a woman younger than 35 in good health.

This chain connects TRBV12-3 or TRBV12-4 to TRBJ2-5; 9 bases line up with TRBD1. The CDR3 covers 15 residues. V lost 6 bases, J lost 5 bases, and 10 bases stayed unmatched. The CDR3 DNA reads as TGTGCCAGCAGGGGGGACAGGGAATTCCTCGAGACCCAGTACTTC. Translated, it gives CASRGDREFLETQYF.

J is TRBJ2-1 and V is TRBV20-1; 7 bases agree with TRBD2. Germline CDR1 and CDR2: DFQATT and SNEGSKA (reference sequence). This CDR3 has 13 residues. The junction had 3 bases not matched to a gene; V was cut back by 4 bases and J by 3 bases. DNA of the CDR3: TGCAGTGCTACCGGGACTAACTACAATGAGCAGTTCTTC. Translated, it gives CSATGTNYNEQFF.

To note about this clonotype: A much more abundant neighbour one base away suggests this may be a read error. The gene calls are TRBV5-1 and TRBJ2-2; a weak D match, TRBD1 (6 bases). Germline V gene lookup returns CDR1 SGHRS and CDR2 YFSETQ. V lost 0 bases and J 4 bases, leaving 10 bases between the germline ends. CDR3 length equals 15 residues. CDR3 region: CASSLAGTTTGELFF. For the CDR3, the DNA is TGCGCCAGCAGCTTGGCCGGGACAACCACCGGGGAGCTGTTTTTT.

The sample holds many counts of this clonotype. CDR3 sequence (DNA): TGCAGCGTTCCGACAGCTAGCTCCTACAATGAGCAGTTCTTC. Translation gives CSVPTASSYNEQFF. V and J are TRBV29-1 and TRBJ2-1; possibly TRBD1 for D (5 bases). Germline lookup yields CDR1 SQVTM and CDR2 ANQGSEA. The CDR3 runs 14 residues. Deletions cut 5 bases from V and 0 bases from J, with 11 bases between.

In this sample, this clonotype turned up many times. The V gene is TRBV7-2, the J gene TRBJ1-4, with D hard to call. V dropped 5 bases and J dropped 0 bases, with 10 bases sitting between them. CDR3 size: 15 residues. CDR1 and CDR2 from the germline V gene are SGHTA and FQGNSA. In DNA form, the CDR3 reads TGTGCCAGCAGCCCCGGGAGTTCAACTAATGAAAAACTGTTTTTT. Encoded protein: CASSPGSSTNEKLFF.

This clonotype came up a few times. This rearrangement joins TRBV12-3 or TRBV12-4 to TRBJ2-7, with D unresolved. V was trimmed by 1 base and J by 2 bases, leaving 6 bases between them. The CDR3 is 13 amino acids. The CDR3 loop is CASSLVLTYEQYF. The CDR3 coding sequence is TGTGCCAGCAGTTTAGTACTAACCTACGAGCAGTACTTC.

V is TRBV9 and J is TRBJ1-6; D call uncertain. Trimming removed 2 bases at V and 14 bases at J, with 8 bases between. From germline, CDR1 is SGDLS and CDR2 YYNGEE. This CDR3 is 11 amino acids long. The CDR3 loop reads CASSVGSTLHF. The CDR3 bases are TGTGCCAGCAGCGTCGGATCAACCCTCCACTTT.

At least ten counts were recorded for this clonotype. The gene calls are TRBV20-1 and TRBJ1-5; TRBD1 matches 8 bases. Germline CDR1 DFQATT, CDR2 SNEGSKA (reference sequence). This CDR3 has 14 residues. V gave up 5 bases and J gave up 3 bases; unmatched junction bases: 6. The CDR3 loop is CSAFQDRDNQPQHF. In DNA form, the CDR3 reads TGCAGTGCTTTCCAGGACAGGGACAATCAGCCCCAGCATTTT.

The rearrangement uses TRBV5-4 and TRBJ2-5, with D hard to call. The CDR3 is 13 residues long. Germline V lookup: CDR1 SGHNT, CDR2 YYREEE (reference sequence). V gave up 9 bases and J gave up 2 bases, with 14 bases separating them. Here the CDR3 reads CATKNPGQETQYF. CDR3 bases: TGTGCCACCAAAAACCCCGGGCAAGAGACCCAGTACTTC.

The rearrangement uses TRBV12-3 or TRBV12-4 and TRBJ2-2, with TRBD2 matching over 10 bases. The CDR3 length is 18 residues. Trimming took 7 bases from V and 2 from J; bases not matched to a gene: 13. CDR3 region: CASTLGLAEKANTGELFF. In DNA, the CDR3 is TGTGCCAGCACCCTAGGACTAGCGGAAAAGGCCAACACCGGGGAGCTGTTTTTT.

The J gene is TRBJ2-3, the V gene TRBV6-1; 7 bases fit TRBD1. Germline lookup yields CDR1 MNHNS and CDR2 SASEGT. J was trimmed by 4 bases and V by 5 bases; bases with no gene match: 12. This CDR3 is built from 16 residues. CDR3 sequence (DNA): TGTGCCAGCAGTCGCCTACGACAGGGTTATGCAGATACGCAGTATTTT. Its translation: CASSRLRQGYADTQYF.

The V gene is TRBV10-3, the J gene TRBJ2-5, with D hard to call. The length of the CDR3 is 11 residues. Germline assignment: CDR1 ENHRY and CDR2 SYGVKD. The germline V and J ends were trimmed by 4 bases and 5 bases, with 5 bases remaining between them. In DNA, the CDR3 is TGTGCCATCAGTGTGGGGGAGACCCAGTACTTC. Its protein is CAISVGETQYF.

This clonotype showed up just once. The chain recombines TRBV12-3 or TRBV12-4 with TRBJ2-1, with 11 bases fitting TRBD2. V shed 11 bases and J 4 bases; nucleotides not matched to a gene: 16. This CDR3 comprises 17 residues. CDR3 bases: TGTGCCTGCTGCCTTCCCAAACTAGCGGGAGTTTACAATGAGCAGTTCTTC. It translates to CACCLPKLAGVYNEQFF.